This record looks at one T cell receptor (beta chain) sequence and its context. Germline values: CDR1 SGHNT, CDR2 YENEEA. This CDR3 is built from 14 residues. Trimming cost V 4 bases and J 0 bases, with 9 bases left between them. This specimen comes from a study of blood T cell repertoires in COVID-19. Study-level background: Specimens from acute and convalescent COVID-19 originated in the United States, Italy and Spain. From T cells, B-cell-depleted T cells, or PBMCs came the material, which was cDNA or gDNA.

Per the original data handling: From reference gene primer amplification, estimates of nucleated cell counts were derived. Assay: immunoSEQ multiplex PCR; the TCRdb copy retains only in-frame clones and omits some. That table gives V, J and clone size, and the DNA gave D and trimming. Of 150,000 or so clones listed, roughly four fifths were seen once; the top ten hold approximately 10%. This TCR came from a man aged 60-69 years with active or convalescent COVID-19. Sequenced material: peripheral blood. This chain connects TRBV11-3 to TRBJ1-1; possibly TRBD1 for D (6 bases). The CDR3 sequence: CASSSQGVNTEAFF. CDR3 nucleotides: TGTGCCAGCAGCTCACAGGGAGTGAACACTGAAGCTTTCTTT.